The present entry profiles one T cell receptor beta chain with its context. Its cognate antigen is unknown. This sample was taken from a study of early T cells in non-severe SARS-CoV-2 infection. Study results and limitations: VDJdb matching favored anti-spike CD8 responses, missing private and CD4 specificities.

The CDR3 consists of 16 residues. Trimming took off 2 bases at V and 1 base at J, with 14 bases between the two ends. Germline CDR1 is MGHRA and CDR2 is YSYEKL. Individually, cDNA molecules had unique molecular identifiers attached to them. One entry per CDR3 protein, called by TCRdb with MiXCR from the 5' RACE reads. The repertoire includes 80,000 to 95,000 distinct CDR3 sequences, 16% of them detected once, and 5.1% sits in the top ten. The specimen was whole blood, collected at baseline. This sequence joins TRBV4-1 and TRBJ2-5; D not resolved. The source is an adult who was a healthcare worker with PCR-confirmed SARS-CoV-2 infection or an uninfected control (not recorded which). CDR3 bases: TGCGCCAGCAGCCAAAGCCCGATTGGGCGCCAAGAGACCCAGTACTTC. As protein: CASSQSPIGRQETQYF.